This entry features one T cell receptor (beta chain) sequence. TCRdb's table, derived via immunoSEQ multiplex PCR, lists solely in-frame clones and lacks some. The sample lists roughly 86,000 clones; more than 85% were seen once. This entry comes from a study of blood T cell repertoires in COVID-19. There are 14 residues in the CDR3. Trimming took 4 bases from V and 3 from J; bases not matched to a gene: 7. The germline V gene has CDR1 SGHDT and CDR2 YYEEEE. The rearrangement joins TRBV5-6 to TRBJ2-7; TRBD2 aligns across 7 bases. The sample comprised peripheral blood. This TCR was sampled from a man in his forties with acute or convalescent COVID-19. The CDR3 DNA reads as TGTGCCAGCAGCAACCGGGACTACAGCTACGAGCAGTACTTC. It translates to CASSNRDYSYEQYF.